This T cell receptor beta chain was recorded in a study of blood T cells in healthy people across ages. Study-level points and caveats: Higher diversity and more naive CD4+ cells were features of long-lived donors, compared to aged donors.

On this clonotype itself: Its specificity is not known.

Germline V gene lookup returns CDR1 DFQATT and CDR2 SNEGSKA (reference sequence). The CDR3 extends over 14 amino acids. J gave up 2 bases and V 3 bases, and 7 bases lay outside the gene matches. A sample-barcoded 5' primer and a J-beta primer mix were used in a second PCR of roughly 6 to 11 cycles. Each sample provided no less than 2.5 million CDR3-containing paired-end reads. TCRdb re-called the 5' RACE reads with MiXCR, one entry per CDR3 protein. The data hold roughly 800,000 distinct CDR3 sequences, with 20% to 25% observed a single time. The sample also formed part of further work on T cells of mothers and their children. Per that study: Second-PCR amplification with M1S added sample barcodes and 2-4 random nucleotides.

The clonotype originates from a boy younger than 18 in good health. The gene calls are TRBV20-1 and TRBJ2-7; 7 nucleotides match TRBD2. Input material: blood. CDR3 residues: CSARGERGAYEQYF. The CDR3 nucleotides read TGCAGTGCTAGGGGTGAACGGGGGGCCTACGAGCAGTACTTC.